Following are 9 T cell receptor beta chains from one sample sequenced in a study of regulatory T cells in long-lasting Graves disease. The time point here: persistent/refractory GD, antithyroid drugs over 5 years with positive TRAb. The TCR library used RNA extracted from PBMCs. TCR beta libraries were built with iRepertoire HTBI primers and Arm-PCR of CDR3 regions. From the multiplex PCR reads, TCRdb called clonotypes with MiXCR, one entry per CDR3 protein. Counted here are about 400,000 distinct CDR3 sequences, less than 25% occurring once; the ten biggest clones make up around 20%. The material sequenced was peripheral blood mononuclear cells (PBMCs), taken when the disease was refractory, from a patient treated with antithyroid drugs. All receptors derive from a female donor with Graves disease.

On this clonotype: One base away lies a much larger clone, so this may be a sequencing read error. The chain is built from TRBV24-1 and TRBJ2-5; D is perhaps TRBD1 or TRBD2 (5 bases each). Trimming left V 3 bases short and J 5 bases short, with 21 bases between. The CDR3 contains 17 residues. CDR1 is KGHDR, CDR2 SFDVKD, per germline. CDR3 sequence (DNA): TGTGCCACCAGTGATCCGAGTGGGACCCAGTACCGGGAGACCCAGTACTTC. This codes for CATSDPSGTQYRETQYF.

This clonotype has a handful of counts. V and J are TRBV6-1 and TRBJ2-5, with 12 bases that match TRBD2. The CDR3 extends over 16 amino acids. V was clipped by 6 bases and J by 2 bases; unmatched bases: 7. Germline CDR1 is MNHNS and CDR2 is SASEGT. CDR3 in amino acids: CASRLLTSGRQETQYF. The CDR3 DNA is TGTGCCAGCAGACTATTGACTAGCGGGAGACAAGAGACCCAGTACTTC.

This clonotype was seen a few times. The chain carries TRBV5-4 and TRBJ2-5; D is perhaps TRBD1 (6 bases). CDR1 SGHNT and CDR2 YYREEE come from the germline V gene (reference sequence). With 0 bases removed from V and 7 bases from J, the gap between germline ends came to 19 bases. This CDR3 is built from 16 residues. The CDR3 region is CASSLGSAGSRGTQYF. The DNA of the CDR3 is TGTGCCAGCAGCTTGGGGTCAGCAGGGTCCAGGGGGACCCAGTACTTC.

This clonotype was recorded a few times. The chain couples TRBV10-3 to TRBJ1-2, with 7 bases aligning to TRBD1. Trimming removed 5 bases from V and 7 bases from J; junction bases left unmatched: 22. Germline V CDR1 and CDR2: ENHRY, SYGVKD. The CDR3 sequence is 18 residues long. Here the CDR3 DNA reads TGTGCCATCAGTACTGAGGGGGTTACCGCAGGGGGATCGGTTGGCTACACCTTC. Protein sequence: CAISTEGVTAGGSVGYTF.

This clonotype was observed once. This chain connects TRBV27 to TRBJ1-6; D unresolved. V lost 7 bases and J 5 bases, leaving 12 bases between the germline ends. Germline CDR1 reads MNHEY; CDR2 reads SMNVEV (reference sequence). CDR3 length: 14 residues. The CDR3 region has the DNA TGTGCCAGCAAGCCGACAAGGAATAATTCACCCCTCCACTTT. Protein product: CASKPTRNNSPLHF.

The table lists this clonotype with a few counts. The chain carries TRBV29-1 and TRBJ2-7, with D tentatively TRBD2 (6 bases). V lost 0 bases and J lost 2, with 14 bases in between. Germline assignment: CDR1 SQVTM and CDR2 ANQGSEA. CDR3 size: 15 residues. CDR3 nucleotide sequence: TGCAGCGTTGAAGATCGGGGGAGGAGAACCTACGAGCAGTACTTC. Its translation is CSVEDRGRRTYEQYF.

This clonotype was picked up many times. The J gene is TRBJ2-7, the V gene TRBV6-1; 11 bases align to TRBD2. This CDR3 contains 14 residues. Germline CDR1 MNHNS, CDR2 SASEGT. V was pared by 5 bases and J by 3 bases, with 3 bases of the junction left unmatched. This CDR3 reads CASSRTSGSYEQYF. CDR3 bases: TGTGCCAGCAGTCGAACTAGCGGGAGCTACGAGCAGTACTTC.

Only a few counts were recorded for this clonotype. The J gene is TRBJ2-7, the V gene TRBV4-3, with D perhaps matching TRBD1 (5 bases). CDR1 and CDR2 from the germline V gene are LGHNA and YSLEER. V dropped 0 bases and J dropped 2 bases, with 11 bases sitting between them. The CDR3 extends over 15 amino acids. CDR3 in amino acids: CASSQDLSGTYEQYF. The CDR3 DNA reads as TGCGCCAGCAGCCAAGATCTGTCAGGGACCTACGAGCAGTACTTC.

The chain links TRBV7-9 to TRBJ1-6, with D possibly matching TRBD1 (5 bases). The CDR3 has 15 residues. Trimming took 7 bases from V and 9 from J, leaving 19 bases between them. Germline-derived CDR1 and CDR2 are SEHNR and FQNEAQ (reference sequence). CDR3 nucleotides: TGTGCCAGCAACCTTGGGGGAGTGGAGCTTTCACCCCTCCACTTT. This gives the protein CASNLGGVELSPLHF.